These 15 T cell receptor beta chains were sequenced from one sample in a study of shared clonotypes between healthy human individuals. Positive CCR7 selection of CD45RO-negative cells yielded the naive CD8 cells, and terminally differentiated effector memory CD45RA+ cells were excluded. The data were produced by immunoSEQ multiplex PCR, yet TCRdb's version contains in-frame clones alone and is incomplete. The sample consists of hundreds of thousands of clones, more than 85% of them appearing once. Sequencing was performed on naive CD8+ T cells sorted from blood. The origin of the receptors is a young man in good health.

The rearrangement links TRBV27 to TRBJ2-7; TRBD2 matches at 13 bases. CDR3 length: 17 residues. Germline V gene lookup returns CDR1 MNHEY and CDR2 SMNVEV (reference sequence). V lost 5 bases, J lost 0 bases, and 7 bases stayed unmatched. The CDR3: CASSQIRTSGSSYEQYF. CDR3 DNA sequence: TGTGCCAGCAGTCAAATCCGGACTAGCGGGAGCTCCTACGAGCAGTACTTC.

This sequence joins TRBV4-2 and TRBJ2-1; no clear D. Germline loops: CDR1 LGHNA, CDR2 YNFKEQ. CDR3 size: 13 residues. Trimming shortened V by 0 bases and J by 8 bases, and 8 bases separated the two germline ends. CDR3 in amino acids: CASSQEFRDEQFF. DNA of the CDR3: TGTGCCAGCAGCCAAGAATTCAGAGATGAGCAGTTCTTC.

The count of this clone is one. The genes are TRBV6-6 and TRBJ2-1; no clear D gene. The CDR3 runs 13 residues. V gave up 6 bases and J gave up 12 bases, with 18 bases separating them. CDR1 and CDR2 (germline): MNHNY, SVGAGI (reference sequence). The CDR3, as DNA: TGTGCCAGCAGCCCCACGGATTTAGTAGTGCAGTTCTTC. Residues: CASSPTDLVVQFF.

The chain joins TRBV10-3 to TRBJ2-2; D unclear. CDR3 length: 13 residues. CDR1 is ENHRY, CDR2 SYGVKD, per germline. Trimming cost V 0 bases and J 3 bases, with 2 bases left between them. The CDR3 sequence is CAISESYTGELFF. In DNA form, the CDR3 reads TGTGCCATCAGTGAGTCGTACACCGGGGAGCTGTTTTTT.

Concerning this clone: The same CDR3 arises from other DNA sequences in this sample as well. V and J are TRBV4-1 and TRBJ2-7; no reliable D call. This CDR3 region has 13 residues. Per germline, CDR1 MGHRA and CDR2 YSYEKL. V lost 0 bases and J 4 bases, leaving 7 bases between the germline ends. CDR3 coding DNA: TGCGCCAGCAGCCAAGATATGGGTTACGAGCAGTACTTC. Protein sequence: CASSQDMGYEQYF.

The chain has TRBV11-2 and TRBJ2-6; D is undetermined. Trimming removed 2 bases from V and 4 bases from J, with 3 bases in between. CDR3 length: 13 residues. CDR1 and CDR2 from the germline V gene are SGHAT and FQNNGV. CDR3 in amino acids: CASSLTGANVLTF. The CDR3, as DNA: TGTGCCAGCAGCTTAACCGGGGCCAACGTCCTGACTTTC.

The chain uses TRBV6-1 and TRBJ1-1, with D maybe TRBD1 (5 bases). Per the germline V gene, CDR1 is MNHNS and CDR2 is SASEGT. V dropped 7 bases and J dropped 3 bases, with 6 bases sitting between them. The CDR3 runs to 11 residues. The CDR3 protein is CASTGYTEAFF. CDR3 bases: TGTGCCAGCACAGGGTACACTGAAGCTTTCTTT.

V usage is TRBV30 and J usage is TRBJ2-2, with 10 bases fitting TRBD2. Trimming took 5 bases from V and 1 from J; bases not matched to a gene: 13. In germline, CDR1 is GTSNPN, CDR2 SVGIG (reference sequence). The CDR3 extends over 18 amino acids. DNA of the CDR3: TGTGCCTGGCACACTCCTCCAGCGGGAGGGTTGAACACCGGGGAGCTGTTTTTT. Translated: CAWHTPPAGGLNTGELFF.

The chain recombines TRBV27 with TRBJ1-2; D unclear. With 6 bases removed from V and 7 bases from J, the gap between germline ends came to 12 bases. This CDR3 has 12 residues. CDR1 is MNHEY and CDR2 is SMNVEV in the germline V gene (reference sequence). The CDR3 sequence is CASSSGVGGYTF. In DNA, the CDR3 is TGTGCCAGCAGCTCCGGCGTGGGTGGCTACACCTTC.

This sequence joins TRBV27 and TRBJ2-1; 10 bases are a match to TRBD2. The germline V gene has CDR1 MNHEY and CDR2 SMNVEV (reference sequence). This CDR3 has 15 residues. Trimming removed 6 bases from V and 7 bases from J; junction bases left unmatched: 9. In nucleotides, the CDR3 is TGTGCCAGCAGCCACCTAGCGGGAGTTGTAAATGAGCAGTTCTTC. This gives the protein CASSHLAGVVNEQFF.

The count of this clone is one. The rearrangement uses TRBV28 and TRBJ2-7; D not certain. The germline V gene encodes CDR1 MDHEN and CDR2 SYDVKM. This CDR3 has 11 residues. V gave up 3 bases and J gave up 5 bases, with 5 bases separating them. The CDR3 DNA reads TGTGCCAGCAGTTTGACTGACGAGCAGTACTTC. Translated: CASSLTDEQYF.

V gene TRBV27 combines with J gene TRBJ2-5, with 7 bases identical to TRBD2. Germline V gene lookup returns CDR1 MNHEY and CDR2 SMNVEV (reference sequence). Germline trimming cut 5 bases from V and 2 bases from J; bases unmatched to any gene: 5. This CDR3 has 14 amino acids. CDR3 protein: CASSDVGGQETQYF. CDR3 in DNA: TGTGCCAGCAGTGACGTGGGAGGGCAAGAGACCCAGTACTTC.

The chain is built from TRBV5-4 and TRBJ2-7; TRBD1 is a possible D gene (6 bases). The ends were cut back, 1 base at V and 4 bases at J, with 18 bases in the middle. The CDR3 contains 16 residues. The germline gives CDR1 SGHNT, CDR2 YYREEE (reference sequence). The chain's CDR3 is CASSLLDRSMGYEQYF. The DNA of the CDR3 is TGTGCCAGCAGCTTGTTGGACAGAAGCATGGGTTACGAGCAGTACTTC.

Only one count was recorded for this clone. The chain has TRBV5-4 and TRBJ2-3; TRBD2 agrees at 8 bases. This CDR3 spans 16 amino acids. J was trimmed by 5 bases and V by 3 bases; bases with no gene match: 11. The germline V gene has CDR1 SGHNT and CDR2 YYREEE (reference sequence). For the CDR3, the DNA is TGTGCCAGCAGCTCATTGGGAGCGGGAGATGGAGATACGCAGTATTTT. Protein product: CASSSLGAGDGDTQYF.

The chain employs TRBV13 and TRBJ2-5, with TRBD1 matching over 11 bases. The germline gives CDR1 PRHDT, CDR2 FYEKMQ (reference sequence). CDR3 length: 15 residues. V lost 4 bases, J lost 3 bases, and 4 bases stayed unmatched. The CDR3 DNA reads TGTGCCAGCAGCTCTAGGGACAGGGGGGAAGAGACCCAGTACTTC. Protein: CASSSRDRGEETQYF. Filled out from reference TRBV13 and TRBJ2-5, the complete variable domain reads AAGVIQSPRHLIKEKRETATLKCYPIPRHDTVYWYQQGPGQDPQFLISFYEKMQSDKGSIPDRFSAQQFSDYHSELNMSSLELGDSALYFCASSSRDRGEETQYFGPGTRLLVL.